The rows below give T cell receptor beta chains drawn from one sample of a study of blood T cell repertoires in COVID-19. Sequencing used immunoSEQ multiplex PCR; TCRdb keeps in-frame clones, though not all of them. The sample carries a few hundred thousand clones, around nine tenths recorded once. Material: peripheral blood. Receptors originate from a man between 60 and 70 years old who had recovered from COVID-19. Each CDR3 is given with its conserved first and last residue. For some rows the clone size is stated as once, few or many, or as a class when expanded; others skip it.

length | J | V | size | CDR3
19 | TRBJ1-5 | TRBV27 | . | CATTISPQGKTDLNQPQHF
15 | TRBJ2-3 | TRBV7-9 | . | CASSLQGTSTDTQYF
16 | TRBJ2-3 | TRBV5-4 | . | CASSAGLAGGTDTQYF
15 | TRBJ1-1 | TRBV5-8 | . | CASSLDSGLYVRAFF
20 | TRBJ2-6 | TRBV5-1 | . | CASSPRRGDRVYSGANVLTF
21 | TRBJ2-7 | TRBV14 | . | CASSPGGAGTSGKKTVYEQYF
12 | TRBJ2-7 | TRBV30 | once | CAWRDNDRIQYF
15 | TRBJ1-6 | TRBV19 | . | CASTEGAGGTTPLHF
17 | TRBJ1-2 | TRBV3-1/TRBV3-2 | few | CASSQDLSQGLAYGYTF
17 | TRBJ2-2 | TRBV5-1 | . | CASSSEGDRVNTGELFF
15 | TRBJ2-2 | TRBV7-3 | . | CASSPGLLNTGELFF
15 | TRBJ2-1 | TRBV18 | . | CASSLDRGFVDEQFF
15 | TRBJ1-5 | TRBV19 | . | CASSIVQGSNQPQHF
15 | TRBJ1-4 | TRBV12-5 | . | CASGKQAPANEKLFF
15 | TRBJ1-5 | TRBV6-5 | . | CASRAPAGWHQPQHF
13 | TRBJ2-5 | TRBV30 | . | CAWTRGRQETQYF
13 | TRBJ2-2 | TRBV7-2 | . | CASRRANTGELFF
13 | TRBJ1-5 | TRBV5-4 | . | CASSPAPDQPQHF
12 | TRBJ2-5 | TRBV3-1/TRBV3-2 | . | CASSQQGETQYF
15 | TRBJ2-7 | TRBV11-2 | . | CASSLVGQGSYEQYF
13 | TRBJ2-1 | TRBV3-1/TRBV3-2 | . | CASSQWGGDEQFF
14 | TRBJ2-7 | TRBV2 | . | CASGSGTGTYEQYF
15 | TRBJ2-7 | TRBV9 | . | CASSAGGTSAYEQYF
13 | TRBJ2-7 | TRBV6-5 | . | CASRGLAGGEQYF
16 | TRBJ2-2 | TRBV7-2 | . | CASSPGRRDDAGELFF
14 | TRBJ2-1 | TRBV2 | few | CASSGQGGQEEQFF
19 | TRBJ2-4 | TRBV30 | . | CAWSDIPRAGGLAKNIQYF
16 | TRBJ2-1 | TRBV5-1 | few | CASTPLVIAGANEQFF
13 | TRBJ1-4 | TRBV3-1/TRBV3-2 | once | CASSQGSGEKLFF
12 | TRBJ2-1 | TRBV2 | . | CASSYEVGEQFF
11 | TRBJ2-3 | TRBV20-1 | . | CSLSIADTQYF
16 | TRBJ2-7 | TRBV13 | . | CASSVDCGNGACEQYF
17 | TRBJ1-2 | TRBV7-9 | . | CASSFRDATGDGYGYTF
14 | TRBJ1-4 | TRBV28 | . | CASSLGQGAEKLFF
13 | TRBJ1-5 | TRBV29-1 | . | CSARDRGGQPQHF
16 | TRBJ2-7 | TRBV6-1 | . | CASSDPSAGRQYEQYF
13 | TRBJ2-4 | TRBV11-2 | once | CASSTDWGGIQYF
14 | TRBJ2-6 | TRBV30 | . | CAWRPVSGANVLTF
18 | TRBJ1-3 | TRBV4-1 | . | CASSQEPKTGASGNTIYF
15 | TRBJ1-2 | TRBV7-8 | . | CASSKLGQGNYGYTF
14 | TRBJ1-5 | TRBV5-1 | . | CASSLGDRDQPQHF
15 | TRBJ1-4 | TRBV5-1 | . | CASSLEGRTNEKLFF
15 | TRBJ1-4 | TRBV5-1 | . | CASSLVGRGGEKLFF
13 | TRBJ2-5 | TRBV6-5 | . | CASTIGGKETQYF
12 | TRBJ2-5 | TRBV13 | . | CASSHKAETQYF
14 | TRBJ2-3 | TRBV7-9 | . | CASSSGTTPDTQYF
16 | TRBJ2-3 | TRBV24-1 | . | CATSDRTSGGVDTQYF
15 | TRBJ1-1 | TRBV28 | . | CASTFTTGFGKEAFF
15 | TRBJ1-2 | TRBV7-8 | . | CASSRAGLGGNGYTF
11 | TRBJ2-2 | TRBV24-1 | . | CATSDFRELFF
15 | TRBJ2-7 | TRBV9 | . | CASSTRDSTVYEQYF
16 | TRBJ1-1 | TRBV5-1 | once | CASSFPAGTANTEAFF
15 | TRBJ2-3 | TRBV19 | . | CASRRTSGIQDTQYF